The 15 T cell receptor beta chains in this list originate from one sample, sequenced in a study of T cell changes during pregnancy in multiple sclerosis. Generated by immunoSEQ multiplex PCR, the TCRdb table keeps only in-frame clones and is missing some. The sample includes 85,000 to 130,000 clones, just under 95% seen only once; the top ten take approximately 1.5%. Here the sequenced sample was peripheral blood, taken after pregnancy. These receptors were collected from a female donor with multiple sclerosis, enrolled in a pregnancy study.

The rearrangement links TRBV6-5 to TRBJ2-7, with 9 bases aligning to TRBD1. The length of the CDR3 is 15 residues. Looked up from germline, CDR1 is MNHEY and CDR2 is SVGAGI. V lost 6 bases, J lost 1 base, and 7 bases stayed unmatched. CDR3 bases: TGTGCCAGCAGGATTATCGGGACAGGGTCCTACGAGCAGTACTTC. It codes for CASRIIGTGSYEQYF.

The chain links TRBV6-6 to TRBJ1-1; 7 bases fit TRBD1. After removal of 2 bases from V and 8 bases from J, the junction contained 2 bases not matched to a gene. The CDR3 loop spans 12 amino acids. CDR1 is MNHNY and CDR2 is SVGAGI in the germline V gene (reference sequence). The CDR3 sequence: CASSYRTGEAFF. The CDR3 bases are TGTGCCAGCAGTTACCGGACAGGCGAAGCTTTCTTT.

The V call is TRBV5-4, the J call TRBJ2-1; 10 positions match TRBD1. V gave up 0 bases and J gave up 4 bases; unmatched junction bases: 4. The CDR3 is 16 amino acids. The germline V gene has CDR1 SGHNT and CDR2 YYREEE (reference sequence). This chain's CDR3 is CASSLGDRGRYNEQFF. The CDR3 DNA sequence: TGTGCCAGCAGCTTGGGGGACAGGGGAAGATACAATGAGCAGTTCTTC.

The rearrangement uses TRBV30 and TRBJ2-3; the D is unclear. The V end lost 0 bases, the J end lost 4 bases, and 8 bases lay between the germline ends. In germline, CDR1 is GTSNPN, CDR2 SVGIG (reference sequence). The CDR3 covers 13 residues. The DNA of the CDR3 is TGTGCCTGGAGTGTAATCGTCCCAGATACGCAGTATTTT. This codes for CAWSVIVPDTQYF.

This chain links TRBV14 with TRBJ1-2; D possibly corresponds to TRBD1 (6 bases). CDR1 is SGHDN, CDR2 FVKESK, per germline. The CDR3 is 14 amino acids. Trimming took 0 bases from V and 6 from J, leaving 11 bases between them. This CDR3 is CASSQDTGLHGYTF. The CDR3 DNA reads TGTGCCAGCAGCCAAGATACAGGGCTCCATGGCTACACCTTC. The whole variable domain, remainder taken from reference TRBV14 and TRBJ1-2, is EAGVTQFPSHSVIEKGQTVTLRCDPISGHDNLYWYRRVMGKEIKFLLHFVKESKQDESGMPNNRFLAERTGGTYSTLKVQPAELEDSGVYFCASSQDTGLHGYTFGSGTRLTVV.

This chain links TRBV21-1 with TRBJ2-6; the table's D call, TRBD1, was not checked against the DNA. TRBV21-1 is a listed pseudogene. CDR3 size: 20 residues. The CDR3 region is CASSKRYPGFLTSGANVLTF. CDR3 coding DNA: TGTGCCAGCAGCAAACGCTATCCAGGTTTTTTGACCTCTGGGGCCAACGTCCTGACTTTC.

V is TRBV7-8 and J is TRBJ2-7; TRBD2 matches 8 bases. Germline trimming cut 4 bases from V and 2 bases from J; bases unmatched to any gene: 7. CDR3 length: 15 amino acids. CDR1 is SGHVS and CDR2 is FQNEAQ in the germline V gene. As DNA, the CDR3 is TGTGCCAGCAGCTCCGGGGTAGCGGGGACCTACGAGCAGTACTTC. Its protein product is CASSSGVAGTYEQYF.

The V and J genes are TRBV2 and TRBJ2-7; a weak D match, TRBD2 (6 bases). Germline lookup yields CDR1 SNHLY and CDR2 FYNNEI. Deletions cut 6 bases from V and 4 bases from J, with 22 bases between. CDR3 length: 16 amino acids. The CDR3 loop is CASSRPIAEKIYEQYF. Here the CDR3 DNA reads TGTGCCAGCAGCCGACCCATAGCGGAAAAAATATACGAGCAGTACTTC.

The chain recombines TRBV28 with TRBJ1-5; 7 nucleotides align to TRBD1. The germline V gene has CDR1 MDHEN and CDR2 SYDVKM. The CDR3 consists of 15 residues. V dropped 2 bases and J dropped 7; count of bases not matched to a gene: 8. CDR3 sequence (DNA): TGTGCCAGCAGTTTAGGGGTGACAGGGAGCCAGCCCCAGCATTTT. Protein: CASSLGVTGSQPQHF.

The V and J genes are TRBV30 and TRBJ2-1; 12 bases are a match to TRBD2. The CDR3 has 13 amino acids. Germline-derived CDR1 and CDR2 are GTSNPN and SVGIG (reference sequence). The ends lost 5 bases at V and 14 bases at J; junction bases unmatched: 10. Here the CDR3 reads CAWDTTSGGKEFF. The CDR3 DNA sequence: TGTGCCTGGGATACGACTAGCGGGGGCAAGGAGTTCTTC.

The chain uses TRBV28 and TRBJ2-1; D gene ambiguous. Germline V CDR1 and CDR2: MDHEN, SYDVKM. The CDR3 has 10 amino acids. V lost 6 bases and J 7 bases, leaving 4 bases between the germline ends. In DNA, the CDR3 is TGTGCCAGCAGCTATAATGAGCAGTTCTTC. This translates into CASSYNEQFF.

V usage is TRBV5-1 and J usage is TRBJ2-5; D remains ambiguous. Germline lookup yields CDR1 SGHRS and CDR2 YFSETQ. This CDR3 is built from 13 residues. The V end lost 1 base, the J end lost 2 bases, and 6 bases lay between the germline ends. CDR3: CASSLMAQETQYF. The CDR3 DNA reads TGCGCCAGCAGCTTGATGGCACAAGAGACCCAGTACTTC. Drawing the rest from reference TRBV5-1 and TRBJ2-5, the complete variable domain is KAGVTQTPRYLIKTRGQQVTLSCSPISGHRSVSWYQQTPGQGLQFLFEYFSETQRNKGNFPGRFSGRQFSNSRSEMNVSTLELGDSALYLCASSLMAQETQYFGPGTRLLVL.

The J gene is TRBJ2-5, the V gene TRBV5-1; 13 positions agree with TRBD2. This CDR3 spans 17 amino acids. V lost 2 bases and J lost 3; bases outside the gene matches: 7. The germline V gene has CDR1 SGHRS and CDR2 YFSETQ. The CDR3 DNA reads as TGCGCCAGCAGCTTCAACCCGGGACTAGCGGGAAAAGAGACCCAGTACTTC. Amino acid sequence: CASSFNPGLAGKETQYF.

This clone was seen once. The chain couples TRBV7-7 to TRBJ2-3, with 10 bases fitting TRBD2. The CDR3 covers 16 residues. The V gene end was trimmed by 1 base and the J gene end by 1 base; junction bases not matched to a gene: 2. Per germline, CDR1 SSHAT and CDR2 FNYEAQ (reference sequence). For the CDR3, the DNA is TGTGCCAGCAGCTTAGACCTAGCGGGGGGCACAGATACGCAGTATTTT. It codes for CASSLDLAGGTDTQYF.

V usage is TRBV5-1 and J usage is TRBJ1-3; 9 nucleotides line up with TRBD1. Germline assignment: CDR1 SGHRS and CDR2 YFSETQ. The CDR3 covers 18 residues. Trimming cost V 1 base and J 2 bases; bases outside gene matches: 10. The CDR3 protein is CASSLPGDRELAGNTIYF. The DNA for the CDR3 is TGCGCCAGCAGCTTGCCGGGGGACAGGGAGTTGGCTGGAAACACCATATATTTT. The full variable domain, rest sourced from reference TRBV5-1 and TRBJ1-3, is KAGVTQTPRYLIKTRGQQVTLSCSPISGHRSVSWYQQTPGQGLQFLFEYFSETQRNKGNFPGRFSGRQFSNSRSEMNVSTLELGDSALYLCASSLPGDRELAGNTIYFGEGSWLTVV.